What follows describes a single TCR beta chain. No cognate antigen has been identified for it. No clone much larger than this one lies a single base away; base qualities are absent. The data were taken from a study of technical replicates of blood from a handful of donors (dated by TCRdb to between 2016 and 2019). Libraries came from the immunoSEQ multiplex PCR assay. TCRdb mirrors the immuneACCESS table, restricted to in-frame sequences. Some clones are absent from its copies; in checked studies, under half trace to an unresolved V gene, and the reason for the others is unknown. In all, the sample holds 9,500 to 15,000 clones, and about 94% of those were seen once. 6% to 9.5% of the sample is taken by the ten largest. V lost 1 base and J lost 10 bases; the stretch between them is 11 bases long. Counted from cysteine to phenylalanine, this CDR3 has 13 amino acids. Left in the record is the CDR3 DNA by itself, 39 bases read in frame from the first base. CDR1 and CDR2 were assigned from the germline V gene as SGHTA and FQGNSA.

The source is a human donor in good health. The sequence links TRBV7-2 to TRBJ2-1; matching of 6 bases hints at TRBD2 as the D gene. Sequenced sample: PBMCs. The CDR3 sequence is CASSLEVGREQFF. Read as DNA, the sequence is TGTGCCAGCAGCTTAGAGGTAGGGAGGGAGCAGTTCTTC.